This T cell receptor beta chain was observed in a study of cytomegalovirus exposure and HLA in healthy donors. Study details: Genotyping showed around four fifths of roughly 390 donors falling in the Caucasian-associated ancestry cluster.

Overall study findings and caveats: Within the data, a cluster of highly shared sequence variants was likely a sequencing artifact. In vitro, three CMV-associated chains proved specific for CMV antigens. Within an earlier analysis, most TCR beta V segments proved productive either about 90% or about 30% of the time.

Details on this clone: Its cognate antigen is unknown.

The J segment lost 9 bases and the V segment lost 5 bases, leaving 15 bases of the junction unmatched. Germline-derived CDR1 and CDR2 are LNHNV and YYDKDF (reference sequence). The CDR3 loop spans 15 amino acids. The PCR was carried out with 60 Vbeta primers and 13 Jbeta primers. Data came from immunoSEQ multiplex PCR; TCRdb stores just in-frame clones and leaves some out. The sample contains 90,000 to 100,000 clones, around 73% of which appear only once. The V and J genes are TRBV15 and TRBJ2-5; 7 bases agree with TRBD2. The sample consisted of PBMCs. The sequence came from a woman aged 55-70 years in good health and CMV-seronegative. As DNA, the CDR3 is TGTGCCACCAGCGGCGACCGGTTGGGTGGGGGGGCCCAGTACTTC. Protein sequence: CATSGDRLGGGAQYF. The full variable domain, with the rest looked up from reference TRBV15 and TRBJ2-5, is DAMVIQNPRYQVTQFGKPVTLSCSQTLNHNVMYWYQQKSSQAPKLLFHYYDKDFNNEADTPDNFQSRRPNTSFCFLDIRSPGLGDTAMYLCATSGDRLGGGAQYFGPGTRLLVL.